These 3 T cell receptor beta chains were all obtained from the same sample, sequenced in a study of blood T cell repertoires in COVID-19. The method was immunoSEQ multiplex PCR; TCRdb's version includes in-frame clones alone and lacks a portion of them. The sample lists some 240,000 clones; around 90% were seen once. The sequenced material came from PBMCs or T cells enriched from blood (not recorded which). These receptors were obtained from a woman between 40 and 50 years old who had been exposed to COVID-19.

The chain links TRBV7-8 to TRBJ1-2, with TRBD1 as a possible D gene (5 bases). CDR3 length: 13 amino acids. Trimming shortened V by 5 bases and J by 7 bases, and 14 bases separated the two germline ends. Germline CDR1 reads SGHVS; CDR2 reads FQNEAQ. The CDR3 nucleotides read TGTGCCAGCAGCCGAGACAGCGAGGGTGGCTACACCTTC. It yields the protein CASSRDSEGGYTF.

The gene calls are TRBV7-2 and TRBJ1-2, with D maybe TRBD1 (5 bases). This CDR3 is built from 14 residues. V lost 3 bases, J lost 3 bases, and 11 bases lay in between. Germline V gene lookup returns CDR1 SGHTA and CDR2 FQGNSA. Here the CDR3 reads CASSFQGGDYGYTF. The CDR3 DNA is TGTGCCAGCAGCTTCCAGGGAGGGGACTATGGCTACACCTTC. Drawing the rest from reference TRBV7-2 and TRBJ1-2, the complete variable domain is GAGVSQSPSNKVTEKGKDVELRCDPISGHTALYWYRQSLGQGLEFLIYFQGNSAPDKSGLPSDRFSAERTGGSVSTLTIQRTQQEDSAVYLCASSFQGGDYGYTFGSGTRLTVV.

The V gene is TRBV5-4, the J gene TRBJ2-2, with D possibly TRBD1 on 5 matching bases. Germline V gives CDR1 SGHNT, CDR2 YYREEE (reference sequence). The CDR3 is made up of 14 amino acids. Trimming shortened V by 4 bases and J by 6 bases, and 13 bases separated the two germline ends. The CDR3 loop is CASSPGRGPGELFF. The CDR3 bases are TGTGCCAGCAGCCCTGGAAGGGGCCCCGGGGAGCTGTTTTTT. The full variable domain, with the rest looked up from reference TRBV5-4 and TRBJ2-2, is ETGVTQSPTHLIKTRGQQVTLRCSSQSGHNTVSWYQQALGQGPQFIFQYYREEENGRGNFPPRFSGLQFPNYSSELNVNALELDDSALYLCASSPGRGPGELFFGEGSRLTVL.